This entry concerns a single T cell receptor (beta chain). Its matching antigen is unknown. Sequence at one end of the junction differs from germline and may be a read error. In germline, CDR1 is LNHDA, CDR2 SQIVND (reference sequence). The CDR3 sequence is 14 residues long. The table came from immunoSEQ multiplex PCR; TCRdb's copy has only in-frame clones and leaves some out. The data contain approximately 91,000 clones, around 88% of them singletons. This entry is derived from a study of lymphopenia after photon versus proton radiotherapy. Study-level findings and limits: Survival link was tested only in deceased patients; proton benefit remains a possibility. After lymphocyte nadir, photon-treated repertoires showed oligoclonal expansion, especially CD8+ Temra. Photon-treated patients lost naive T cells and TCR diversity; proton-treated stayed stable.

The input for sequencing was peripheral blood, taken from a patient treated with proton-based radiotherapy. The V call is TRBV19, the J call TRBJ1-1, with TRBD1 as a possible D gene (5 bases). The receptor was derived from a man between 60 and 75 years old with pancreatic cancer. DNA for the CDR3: TGTGCCAGTAGTACCACGACAGTGAAAACTGAAGCTTTCTTT. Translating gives CASSTTTVKTEAFF. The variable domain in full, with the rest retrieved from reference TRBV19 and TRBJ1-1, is DGGITQSPKYLFRKEGQNVTLSCEQNLNHDAMYWYRQDPGQGLRLIYYSQIVNDFQKGDIAEGYSVSREKKESFPLTVTSAQKNPTAFYLCASSTTTVKTEAFFGQGTRLTVV.